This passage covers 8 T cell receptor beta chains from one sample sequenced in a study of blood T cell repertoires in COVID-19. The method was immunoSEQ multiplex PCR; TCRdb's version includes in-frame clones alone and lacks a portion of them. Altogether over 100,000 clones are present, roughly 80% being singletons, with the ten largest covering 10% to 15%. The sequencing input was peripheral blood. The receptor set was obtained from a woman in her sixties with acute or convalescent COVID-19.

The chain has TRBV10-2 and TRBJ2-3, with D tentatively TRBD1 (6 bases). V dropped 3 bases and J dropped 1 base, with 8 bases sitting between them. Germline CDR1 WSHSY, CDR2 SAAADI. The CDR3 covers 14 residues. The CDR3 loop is CASSDHRGTDTQYF. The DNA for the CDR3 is TGCGCCAGCAGTGATCACAGGGGCACAGATACGCAGTATTTT.

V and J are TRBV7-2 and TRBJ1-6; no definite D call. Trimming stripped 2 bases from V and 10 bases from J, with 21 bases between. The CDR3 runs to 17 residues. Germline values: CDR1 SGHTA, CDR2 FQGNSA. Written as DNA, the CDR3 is TGTGCCAGCAGCTTAATTGGTACAGCCCTAAACCAATCACCCCTCCACTTT. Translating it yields CASSLIGTALNQSPLHF.

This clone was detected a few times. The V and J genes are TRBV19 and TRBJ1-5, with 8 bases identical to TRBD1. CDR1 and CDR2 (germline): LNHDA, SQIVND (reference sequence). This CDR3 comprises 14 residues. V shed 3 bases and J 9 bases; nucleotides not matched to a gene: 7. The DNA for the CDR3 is TGTGCCAGTAGTATCGACAGGGGAGCGTGGCCCCAGCATTTT. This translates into CASSIDRGAWPQHF.

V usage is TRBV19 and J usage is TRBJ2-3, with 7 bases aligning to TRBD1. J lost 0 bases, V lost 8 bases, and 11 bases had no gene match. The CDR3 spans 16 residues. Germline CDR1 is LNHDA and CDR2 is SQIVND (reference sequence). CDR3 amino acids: CASRGQADSSTDTQYF. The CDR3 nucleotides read TGTGCCAGTCGCGGACAGGCAGACTCTAGCACAGATACGCAGTATTTT.

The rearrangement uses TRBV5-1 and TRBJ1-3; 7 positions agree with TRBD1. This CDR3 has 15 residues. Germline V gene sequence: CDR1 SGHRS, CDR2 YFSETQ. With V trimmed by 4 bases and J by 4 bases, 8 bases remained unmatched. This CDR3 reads CASSLWDSAGNTIYF. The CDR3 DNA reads TGCGCCAGCAGCCTGTGGGACAGCGCCGGAAACACCATATATTTT.

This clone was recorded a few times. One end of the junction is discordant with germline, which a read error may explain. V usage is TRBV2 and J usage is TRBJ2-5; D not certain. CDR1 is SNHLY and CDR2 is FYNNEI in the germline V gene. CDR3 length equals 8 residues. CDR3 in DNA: TGTGCCAGCAGTGTGGCAGACTTC. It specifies CASSVADF. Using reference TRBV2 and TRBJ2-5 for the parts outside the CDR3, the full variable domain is EPEVTQTPSHQVTQMGQEVILRCVPISNHLYFYWYRQILGQKVEFLVSFYNNEISEKSEIFDDQFSVERPDGSNFTLKIRSTKLEDSAMYFCASSVADFGPGTRLLVL.

The CDR3: CASRRGTSGANEQFF. In DNA, the CDR3 is TGTGCCAGCAGGCGAGGGACTAGCGGAGCCAATGAGCAGTTCTTC. The V gene is TRBV11-2, the J gene TRBJ2-1; 11 bases agree with TRBD2. Germline V gene data show CDR1 as SGHAT and CDR2 as FQNNGV. V trimming: 6 bases; J trimming: 6 bases; junction bases outside the gene matches: 7. The CDR3 totals 15 residues.

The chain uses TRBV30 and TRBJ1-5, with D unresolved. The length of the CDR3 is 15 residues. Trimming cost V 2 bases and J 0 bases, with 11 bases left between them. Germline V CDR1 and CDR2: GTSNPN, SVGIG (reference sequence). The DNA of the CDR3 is TGTGCCTGGAGTCCGCCCCTATATAGCAATCAGCCCCAGCATTTT. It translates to CAWSPPLYSNQPQHF.